This note documents a single T cell receptor beta chain sequence. Authors' analysis steps: It was from reference gene primer amplification that nucleated cell counts were estimated. TCRdb's table, derived via immunoSEQ multiplex PCR, lists solely in-frame clones and lacks some. V and J calls and clone size come straight from that table; D and trimming were deduced from the DNA. The repertoire includes 68,000 or so clones, roughly 82% of them detected once, and more than 40% sits in the top ten. CDR3 length equals 13 residues. Germline V CDR1 and CDR2: SGHTA, FQGTGA. Trimming pared 1 base from V and 4 bases from J, leaving 7 bases between. The data are from a study of blood T cell repertoires in COVID-19. The wider study: Specimens from acute and convalescent COVID-19 originated in the United States, Italy and Spain. Sources were T cells, B-cell-depleted T cells, or PBMCs; the material itself was cDNA or gDNA.

This TCR was recovered from a human donor in a cohort sampled during active COVID-19. The sequenced material came from peripheral blood. V is TRBV7-3 and J is TRBJ1-1, with D tentatively TRBD1 (6 bases). CDR3 bases: TGTGCCAGCAGCTTAATCAGGGGCACTGAAGCTTTCTTT. Amino acids: CASSLIRGTEAFF.